This T cell receptor beta chain derives from a study of beta chain features in type 1 diabetes (dated by TCRdb to the late 2010s). Broadly, across the study: No differences in mean age, gender distribution, total cell number or subset yield were found between patients and healthy donors. A total of some 110 million sorted cells were examined across all samples, and a strong correlation was observed between cell number per subset and RNA yield. The study compared TCRB repertoires of sorted circulating CD4+ T cell subsets between recently diagnosed type 1 diabetes patients and matched healthy donors. Naive and central memory subsets were obtained from all 30 or so donors, but regulatory and stem cell-like memory subsets were isolated from only 8 patients and roughly eight healthy donors.

Trimming accounts for 4 bases at V and 0 bases at J, while the number of junction bases matched to no gene is 3. CDR1 and CDR2 are drawn from the germline V gene: SGHRS, YFSETQ. There are 15 amino acids in the CDR3, from cysteine to phenylalanine inclusive. Only the CDR3 DNA is retained, 45 bases long and in frame from the first base. The High Capacity cDNA Reverse Transcription Kit was used to reverse transcribe all of the isolated RNA, meaning that expressed TCRB transcripts were what got sequenced. Naive, central memory and regulatory T cell samples underwent deep immunoSEQ sequencing, averaging about 3.5 million total reads per sample. Sorted cells were lysed in RLT buffer, and RNA was extracted using DNase-treated RNeasy Micro or Mini kits according to cell number. Each cell subset was processed on its own to prevent cross-contamination, while patient and healthy donor samples were processed together. The immunoSEQ multiplex PCR was used to amplify TCRB sequences from cDNA, generating 87-bp fragments that spanned the CDR3 region. Sequencing of the amplicons was performed on the Illumina HiSeq platform. Per the authors' processing: Synthetic template baselines were used to correct PCR bias computationally, reads within Hamming distance 2 were collapsed together, and singletons that could not be merged were discarded. Reads were aligned against IMGT so that V, D and J genes, CDR3 length and insertions or deletions at six rearrangement sites could be assigned. Clonotype counts were normalized to sorted cell number within each subset before computing true diversity and Gini coefficients with the tcR R package. The overlap coefficient, calculated on TCRB nucleotide sequences, was used to quantify repertoire sharing. Out-of-frame TCRB sequences from naive cells were analyzed to stand in for the pre-selection repertoire. Drawn from immuneACCESS, this table holds only the in-frame rearrangements with V and J called that TCRdb kept. Clones are partly lost; checked studies trace under half to an unresolved V gene and leave the rest unexplained. V, J and clone size are those of that table, while D and trimming were read from the DNA. Here the sample has about 240,000 clones; more than 11% occur a single time. The top ten hold approximately 0.018% of the sample.

The study at large found these results: Only small numbers of individuals were included in the HLA sub-analyses, which left unresolved whether HLA type had any influence on TCRB rearrangement. A moderate but significant shortening of TCRB CDR3 length was observed in type 1 diabetes patients in all four CD4+ subsets. Because cDNA was sequenced instead of genomic DNA, activated cells with high expression could be over-represented, although the groups did not differ in activation or CD3 levels. At VDJ recombination sites, patients with type 1 diabetes made fewer insertions and deleted more nucleotides, a pattern implying thymic rearrangement abnormalities. PCR may preferentially amplify shorter templates, but because patient and control samples were amplified and corrected together, any resulting skew would affect both groups equally. Naive, central memory and regulatory TCRB repertoires appeared to be more similar among patients than among healthy donors.

A single peripheral blood draw of roughly 0.11 L on average was collected from each donor into heparinised tubes. Naive, central memory, regulatory and stem cell-like memory CD4+ T cells were sorted on a BD FACSAria II using a panel including CD45RO, CCR7, CD25, CD127, CD95 and CD27. Purity was above 95% for every sorted population. PBMCs were isolated immediately by Lymphoprep density gradient centrifugation and stained directly without culture. To minimize batch effects, samples were stained and sorted in pairs, one healthy donor with one patient per experiment. Concerning this clone: Its antigen remains unidentified. No quality values exist for individual bases; no much larger clone is one base distant.

Sequencing was done on a sample of naive CD4+ T cells from blood. Sample cell subset or site, as interpreted from the label and publication: true naive CD4+ T cells. This TCR came from a man under 40 with type 1 diabetes. This chain is built from TRBV5-1 and TRBJ2-2, with 7 bases aligning to TRBD1. Here the CDR3 is given as CASSRQGANTGELFF. The bases read TGCGCCAGCAGCCGACAGGGAGCGAACACCGGGGAGCTGTTTTTT.